This TCR beta chain emerged from a study of blood T cell repertoires in COVID-19. Study details: Samples representing acute and convalescent COVID-19 were sourced from the United States, Italy and Spain.

This clone has a handful of counts. Repertoires were generated with immunoSEQ multiplex PCR, while TCRdb's copy carries only in-frame clones and drops some. The sample includes 290,000 or so clones, roughly 85% seen only once; the top ten take approximately 5.1%. CDR3 length: 15 residues. The germline gives CDR1 MGHRA, CDR2 YSYEKL. The J segment lost 5 bases and the V segment lost 5 bases, leaving 7 bases of the junction unmatched. The sequence derives from a man in his fifties or sixties with active or convalescent COVID-19. The chain employs TRBV4-1 and TRBJ2-2; 8 bases agree with TRBD2. The specimen sequenced was peripheral blood. In DNA, the CDR3 is TGCGCCAGCAGCACCGGGACTAGTGGGACCGGGGAGCTGTTTTTT. Translation: CASSTGTSGTGELFF.